The sequence of this TCR beta chain was determined in a study of radiation and T cells in renal cell carcinoma. V lost 2 bases and J lost 4, with 8 bases in between. The CDR3 is 13 amino acids. Germline assignment: CDR1 MDHEN and CDR2 SYDVKM. The table came from immunoSEQ multiplex PCR; TCRdb's copy has only in-frame clones and leaves some out. Here the sample spans about 120,000 clones, around 82% being singletons. Described time point: blood 2 weeks post-SBRT. Treatment specified: 15 Gy SBRT to primary tumor, nephrectomy 4 weeks later. Radiation-treated patients gave blood at baseline, week 2 and week 4.

This sequence joins TRBV28 and TRBJ1-2; D might be TRBD1 (5 bases). This specimen was blood, taken from a patient whose treatment included radiotherapy and nephrectomy. The receptor was isolated from a man aged 45 to 65 with renal cell carcinoma. The chain's CDR3 is CASSLIQGYGYTF. DNA for the CDR3: TGTGCCAGCAGTTTAATCCAGGGCTATGGCTACACCTTC.